Below are 6 T cell receptor beta chains sequenced from a single sample in a study of glioma-infiltrating T cells. Using RNA template, CDR3s of TCR alpha and beta were amplified with iRepertoire arm-PCR. TCRdb re-derived calls from the multiplex PCR reads in MiXCR, one entry per CDR3 protein. The table shows some 17,000 distinct CDR3 sequences, with more than 45% occurring only once. Sequenced input: glioma tissue, nonneoplastic brain tissue, or PBMCs (not recorded which). These receptors were taken from a human donor with low-grade glioma or glioblastoma, undergoing nonglioma brain surgery, or in good health (not recorded which).

The rearrangement joins TRBV6-2 or TRBV6-3 to TRBJ1-5; D unclear. The CDR3 length is 14 residues. Germline V gene data show CDR1 as MNHEY and CDR2 as SVGEGT. The V gene lost 2 bases and the J gene lost 3 bases, with 8 bases spanning the gap. The CDR3 nucleotides are TGTGCCAGCAGTTACAAAAGGTACAATCAGCCCCAGCATTTT. Amino acids: CASSYKRYNQPQHF.

Only a few counts were recorded for this clonotype. The rearrangement uses TRBV4-2 and TRBJ2-7; 12 nucleotides line up with TRBD1. The V gene end was trimmed by 4 bases and the J gene end by 5 bases; junction bases not matched to a gene: 9. The CDR3 covers 16 residues. CDR1 LGHNA and CDR2 YNFKEQ come from the germline V gene. DNA for the CDR3: TGTGCCAGCAGCCCTCCTGGAGGGACAGGGGGCAACGAGCAGTACTTC. Its protein is CASSPPGGTGGNEQYF.

This clonotype was detected only a few times. The V gene is TRBV6-2 or TRBV6-3, the J gene TRBJ1-2, with D maybe TRBD1 (5 bases). Trimming pared 5 bases from V and 7 bases from J, leaving 11 bases between. The CDR3 length is 12 residues. Germline CDR1 reads MNHEY; CDR2 reads SVGEGT. The CDR3 DNA reads TGTGCCAGCAGTCTGAGGGGAGGTGGCTACACCTTC. Protein sequence: CASSLRGGGYTF.

This clonotype is deemed medium-sized. J is TRBJ1-5 and V is TRBV28; D ambiguous. The CDR3 has 15 residues. V dropped 3 bases and J dropped 0 bases, with 9 bases sitting between them. Germline values: CDR1 MDHEN, CDR2 SYDVKM. The DNA of the CDR3 is TGTGCCAGCAGTTTTTCCCAAAATAGCAATCAGCCCCAGCATTTT. Its protein product is CASSFSQNSNQPQHF.

Remarks on this clonotype: One junction end does not reproduce the germline sequence, and a read error may be involved. The chain combines TRBV20-1 with TRBJ1-5; D not resolved. CDR1 and CDR2 (germline): DFQATT, SNEGSKA (reference sequence). The CDR3 is 14 amino acids. As DNA, the CDR3 is TGCGGTGCTAGAGGCCGCTTTAGTAATCAGCCACAGCATTTT. This codes for CGARGRFSNQPQHF.

This clonotype was observed a handful of times. The chain couples TRBV28 to TRBJ1-5; D not resolved. The CDR3 is 17 residues long. CDR1 and CDR2 (germline): MDHEN, SYDVKM. Trimming left V 3 bases short and J 2 bases short, with 17 bases between. CDR3 sequence reads: CASSLTFGFFGNQPQHF. The CDR3 DNA is TGTGCCAGCAGTTTGACGTTCGGGTTTTTCGGCAATCAGCCCCAGCATTTT. Combining the CDR3 with reference TRBV28 and TRBJ1-5 gives the whole variable domain DVKVTQSSRYLVKRTGEKVFLECVQDMDHENMFWYRQDPGLGLRLIYFSYDVKMKEKGDIPEGYSVSREKKERFSLILESASTNQTSMYLCASSLTFGFFGNQPQHFGDGTRLSIL.